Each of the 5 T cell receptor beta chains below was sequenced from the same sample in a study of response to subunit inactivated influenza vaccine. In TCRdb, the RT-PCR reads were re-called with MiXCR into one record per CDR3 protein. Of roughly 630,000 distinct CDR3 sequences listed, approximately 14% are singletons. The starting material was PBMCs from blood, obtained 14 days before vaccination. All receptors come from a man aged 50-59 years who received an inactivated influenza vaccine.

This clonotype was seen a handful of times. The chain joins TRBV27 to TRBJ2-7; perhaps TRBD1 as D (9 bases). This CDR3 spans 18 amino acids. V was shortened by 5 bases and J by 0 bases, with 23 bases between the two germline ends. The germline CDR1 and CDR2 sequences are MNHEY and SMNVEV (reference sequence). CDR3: CASSRDRASLAVSYEQYF. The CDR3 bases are TGTGCCAGCAGTAGGGACAGGGCGTCACTAGCGGTCTCCTACGAGCAGTACTTC.

The chain's CDR3 is CATSDFLHNEQFF. The DNA of the CDR3 is TGTGCCACCAGTGATTTCCTTCACAATGAGCAGTTCTTC. This sequence joins TRBV24-1 and TRBJ2-1; no definite D call. The V gene lost 1 base and the J gene lost 5 bases, with 5 bases spanning the gap. There are 13 residues in the CDR3. Germline CDR1 reads KGHDR; CDR2 reads SFDVKD.

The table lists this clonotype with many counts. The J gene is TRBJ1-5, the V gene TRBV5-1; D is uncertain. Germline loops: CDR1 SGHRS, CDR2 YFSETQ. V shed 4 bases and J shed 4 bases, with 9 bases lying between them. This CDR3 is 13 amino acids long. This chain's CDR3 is CASSTDGNQPQHF. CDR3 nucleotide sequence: TGCGCCAGCAGCACCGACGGAAATCAGCCCCAGCATTTT.

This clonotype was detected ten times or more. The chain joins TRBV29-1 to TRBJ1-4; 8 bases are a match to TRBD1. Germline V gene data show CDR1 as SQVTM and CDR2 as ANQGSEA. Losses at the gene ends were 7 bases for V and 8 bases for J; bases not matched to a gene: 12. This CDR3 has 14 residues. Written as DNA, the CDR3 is TGCAGCGCCCTCCCGGACAGGGAGCCCGAAAAACTGTTTTTT. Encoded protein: CSALPDREPEKLFF.

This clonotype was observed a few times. The CDR3 region is CASSVATSGSSPDTQYF. The CDR3 region has the DNA TGTGCCAGCAGCGTAGCTACTAGCGGGAGTTCCCCAGATACGCAGTATTTT. The chain couples TRBV9 to TRBJ2-3; 11 bases are a match to TRBD2. V lost 0 bases to trimming and J lost 4 bases; unmatched junction nucleotides: 7. This CDR3 is built from 17 residues. The germline gives CDR1 SGDLS, CDR2 YYNGEE.